The text below deals with one T cell receptor beta chain. No cognate antigen has been identified for it. The input lacks base qualities; no much larger clone sits a single base away. The CDR3 regions of human TCRbeta chains were subjected to immunosequencing. As for how the authors treated the data: Repertoire TCRs were matched against a reference library of SARS-CoV-2-specific TCRs generated with the MIRA antigen-specificity platform. Breadth meant the fraction of unique TCRs that were SARS-CoV-2-associated, whereas depth meant the fraction of total T cells that were SARS-CoV-2-associated. Using the MIRA data, each spike-specific TCR was assigned both to the spike region to which the TCR was reactive and to a CD4 or CD8 class. Log10-transformed breadth and depth values were compared by one-way ANOVA with Sidak's multiple comparisons tests. As stored in TCRdb, this immuneACCESS dataset retains in-frame rearrangements with V and J assigned. A fraction of the clones does not appear; measured against another copy, unresolved V genes explain less than half of the discrepancy, and the remainder lacks a known reason. V and J calls and clone size are copied from that table; D and trimming were computed from the DNA. For this sample the table gives some 86,000 clones, of which over 75% were detected only once. The ten largest clonotypes hold roughly a fifth of the sample.

This record belongs to a study of T cell responses to AZD1222 COVID-19 vaccine (dated by TCRdb to the early 2020s). Regarding the research as a whole: Because spike-specific TCR depth and breadth did not differ between the two schedules, AZD1222 recipients who got a second dose at roughly 4 weeks were pooled with those who got a second dose at roughly 12 weeks. TCR sequencing was performed for fewer than 250 trial participants, of whom about 210 were given two doses of AZD1222 and roughly 25 were given two doses of MenACWY control vaccine. Trial participants were enrolled by age into subgroups of 18-55, 56-69 and 70-plus years, and approximately 150, 30 and 60 TCR-sequenced participants, respectively, were included in these subgroups. Results the study describes overall, beyond this receptor: The 56-69-year group was small, and its depth increase did not reach significance, likely because of low power. Participants were mostly white British, with more females than males. The authors suggested clonal diversity may have been underestimated. Reportedly, close to half of the unique spike-specific TCRs recognized epitopes lying outside the regions that are mutated in the B.1.351 and B.1.1.7 variants. Conclusions about previously exposed vaccinees are limited, since just a handful of AZD1222 recipients were seropositive for SARS-CoV-2 at baseline. The whole spike protein was spanned by vaccine-associated CD4 TCRs, and dominant responses were seen in regions 160-218 and 743-854. After two AZD1222 doses, spike-specific TCR breadth and depth were significantly higher than at day 0 and than in MenACWY recipients. Because no samples from the day 14 peak response were available, repertoires could be characterized only after the peak T cell response.

The CDR3 numbers 14 residues from cysteine through phenylalanine. The entry retains the CDR3 DNA only, 42 bases that are in frame from base 1. V is clipped by 1 base and J by 1 base, and the sequence between their germline boundaries is 7 bases long. In the germline V gene, CDR1 corresponds to LGHNA and CDR2 to YNFKEQ. What the time point label conveys for this sample: baseline before first vaccination. Vaccinee samples were obtained from the UK trials COV001 and COV002, which included a single-blind randomized controlled phase 2/3 trial of AZD1222 (ChAdOx1 nCoV-19) in healthy adults. For TCRbeta chain sequencing, PBMC samples from trial participants were taken at day 0 and at day 28 after the second dose.

The clonotype was recovered from an adult in good health. Material: peripheral blood, obtained on day 0 of AZD1222 vaccination. The chain joins TRBV4-2 to TRBJ1-2; the D gene is not confidently resolved. The nucleotide sequence is given as TGTGCCAGCAGCCAAGGGGGATTTAACTATGGCTACACCTTC. It encodes CASSQGGFNYGYTF.